Listed below are T cell receptor beta chains from one sample, sequenced in a study of Tregs in tolerant kidney transplant recipients. This table comes from immunoSEQ multiplex PCR, and its TCRdb copy is limited to in-frame clones, with some not included. The sample has fewer than 55,000 clones, around 90% seen once. This specimen was CD8+ T cells from blood (PBMCs), taken 12 months after the transplant. The receptors here all came from a human patient who received a combined kidney and bone marrow transplant. The T cells may come from the graft donor. The CDR3 runs from the conserved cysteine through the conserved F or W. A D gene is named only where the DNA matches it firmly. The size field is filled for only some rows; it gives once, few, many or a size class.

V gene: TRBV7-2; J gene: TRBJ1-4; D gene: -; clone size: -; CDR3 protein: CASSLGFSDEKLFF; CDR3 DNA: TGTGCCAGCAGCTTAGGGTTTAGTGATGAAAAACTGTTTTTT
V gene: TRBV5-1; J gene: TRBJ1-2; D gene: -; clone size: -; CDR3 protein: CASSSRQGDYGYTF; CDR3 DNA: TGCGCCAGCAGCAGCCGTCAGGGTGACTATGGCTACACCTTC
V gene: TRBV9; J gene: TRBJ2-3; D gene: TRBD2; clone size: few; CDR3 protein: CASSPGGAGVLDTQYF; CDR3 DNA: TGTGCCAGCAGCCCCGGGGGAGCGGGAGTTCTAGATACGCAGTATTTT
V gene: TRBV29-1; J gene: TRBJ1-2; D gene: -; clone size: -; CDR3 protein: CSVPLDTRYGYTF; CDR3 DNA: TGCAGCGTTCCCCTGGACACCCGCTATGGCTACACCTTC
V gene: TRBV27; J gene: TRBJ1-2; D gene: -; clone size: -; CDR3 protein: CASSLAGQVGGYTF; CDR3 DNA: TGTGCCAGCAGTTTAGCGGGGCAGGTCGGCGGCTACACCTTC
V gene: TRBV11-2; J gene: TRBJ2-5; D gene: -; clone size: once; CDR3 protein: CASSLGVGQRKETQYF; CDR3 DNA: TGTGCCAGCAGCTTAGGGGTAGGACAGCGGAAAGAGACCCAGTACTTC
V gene: TRBV5-1; J gene: TRBJ1-2; D gene: -; clone size: -; CDR3 protein: CASSSLYGYTF; CDR3 DNA: TGCGCCAGCAGCTCACTATATGGCTACACCTTC
V gene: TRBV4-3; J gene: TRBJ1-2; D gene: -; clone size: -; CDR3 protein: CASSPGAGLDYGYTF; CDR3 DNA: TGCGCCAGCAGCCCAGGCGCAGGGTTGGACTATGGCTACACCTTC
V gene: TRBV4-1; J gene: TRBJ1-6; D gene: -; clone size: -; CDR3 protein: CASSQDGPANSPLHF; CDR3 DNA: TGCGCCAGCAGCCAAGATGGGCCAGCAAATTCACCCCTCCACTTT
V gene: TRBV19; J gene: TRBJ2-7; D gene: -; clone size: -; CDR3 protein: CASSAGTPAYEQYF; CDR3 DNA: TGTGCCAGTAGCGCCGGGACTCCCGCCTACGAGCAGTACTTC
V gene: TRBV4-2; J gene: TRBJ1-1; D gene: -; clone size: -; CDR3 protein: CASTPLGGQAFF; CDR3 DNA: TGTGCCAGCACCCCGCTGGGGGGGCAAGCTTTCTTT
V gene: TRBV2; J gene: TRBJ2-3; D gene: TRBD2; clone size: -; CDR3 protein: CASSHWEGHPDTQYF; CDR3 DNA: TGTGCCAGCAGCCACTGGGAGGGGCATCCAGATACGCAGTATTTT
V gene: TRBV19; J gene: TRBJ1-1; D gene: -; clone size: -; CDR3 protein: CASRRGNTEAFF; CDR3 DNA: TGTGCCAGTAGGCGGGGGAACACTGAAGCTTTCTTT
V gene: TRBV30; J gene: TRBJ2-7; D gene: TRBD1; clone size: -; CDR3 protein: CAWSVPGQGLYEQYF; CDR3 DNA: TGTGCCTGGAGTGTACCGGGACAGGGCTTATACGAGCAGTACTTC
V gene: TRBV4-1; J gene: TRBJ1-4; D gene: -; clone size: -; CDR3 protein: CASSQMGGGNEKLFF; CDR3 DNA: TGCGCCAGCAGCCAGATGGGAGGGGGAAATGAAAAACTGTTTTTT
V gene: TRBV28; J gene: TRBJ1-5; D gene: -; clone size: -; CDR3 protein: CASSHGWNQPQHF; CDR3 DNA: TGTGCCAGCAGCCACGGTTGGAATCAGCCCCAGCATTTT
V gene: TRBV19; J gene: TRBJ1-1; D gene: -; clone size: once; CDR3 protein: CASRGRGTEAFF; CDR3 DNA: TGTGCCAGTAGGGGTAGGGGCACTGAAGCTTTCTTT
V gene: TRBV19; J gene: TRBJ1-2; D gene: -; clone size: -; CDR3 protein: CASSIVARATYGYTF; CDR3 DNA: TGTGCCAGTAGTATAGTTGCGAGGGCTACCTATGGCTACACCTTC
V gene: TRBV4-3; J gene: TRBJ1-4; D gene: TRBD1; clone size: -; CDR3 protein: CASSQGTGGTEKLFF; CDR3 DNA: TGCGCCAGCAGCCAAGGGACAGGGGGCACTGAAAAACTGTTTTTT
V gene: TRBV2; J gene: TRBJ2-3; D gene: -; clone size: -; CDR3 protein: CASIGLASLTDTQYF; CDR3 DNA: TGTGCCAGCATAGGTCTAGCCTCCCTCACAGATACGCAGTATTTT
V gene: TRBV7-8; J gene: TRBJ2-2; D gene: -; clone size: once; CDR3 protein: CASSLVSGYIATGELFF; CDR3 DNA: TGTGCCAGCAGCTTAGTATCGGGGTACATAGCCACCGGGGAGCTGTTTTTT
V gene: TRBV19; J gene: TRBJ1-5; D gene: -; clone size: -; CDR3 protein: CASSIAGGHQPQHF; CDR3 DNA: TGTGCCAGTAGTATAGCGGGCGGGCATCAGCCCCAGCATTTT
V gene: TRBV29-1; J gene: TRBJ2-1; D gene: -; clone size: -; CDR3 protein: CSVEWETNSYNEQFF; CDR3 DNA: TGCAGCGTTGAGTGGGAGACGAACTCCTACAATGAGCAGTTCTTC
V gene: TRBV15; J gene: TRBJ1-2; D gene: -; clone size: -; CDR3 protein: CATSRDRGGRGYTF; CDR3 DNA: TGTGCCACCAGCAGAGATCGGGGGGGCAGAGGCTACACCTTC
V gene: TRBV4-2; J gene: TRBJ2-1; D gene: TRBD2; clone size: -; CDR3 protein: CASSQATSGVHNEQFF; CDR3 DNA: TGTGCCAGCAGCCAAGCAACTAGCGGGGTCCACAATGAGCAGTTCTTC
V gene: TRBV4-2; J gene: TRBJ1-2; D gene: TRBD1; clone size: -; CDR3 protein: CASSQDPNRGLEGYTF; CDR3 DNA: TGTGCCAGCAGCCAAGATCCGAACAGGGGGCTGGAGGGCTACACCTTC
V gene: TRBV7-9; J gene: TRBJ2-7; D gene: TRBD2; clone size: -; CDR3 protein: CASSWGLAYEQYF; CDR3 DNA: TGTGCCAGCAGCTGGGGACTAGCCTACGAGCAGTACTTC
V gene: TRBV9; J gene: TRBJ2-1; D gene: -; clone size: -; CDR3 protein: CASSAGRRVGNEQFF; CDR3 DNA: TGTGCCAGCAGCGCAGGACGGAGGGTAGGCAATGAGCAGTTCTTC
V gene: TRBV19; J gene: TRBJ2-1; D gene: TRBD2; clone size: -; CDR3 protein: CASSISGDSRGEQFF; CDR3 DNA: TGTGCCAGTAGTATAAGCGGGGATTCTCGGGGTGAGCAGTTCTTC
V gene: TRBV28; J gene: TRBJ2-7; D gene: TRBD2; clone size: -; CDR3 protein: CASSFPTWGGTYEQYF; CDR3 DNA: TGTGCCAGCAGTTTCCCCACTTGGGGGGGAACCTACGAGCAGTACTTC
V gene: TRBV28; J gene: TRBJ2-1; D gene: TRBD2; clone size: -; CDR3 protein: CASSSSWTSNHNEQFF; CDR3 DNA: TGTGCCAGCAGTTCGAGCTGGACTAGCAATCACAATGAGCAGTTCTTC
V gene: TRBV4-2; J gene: TRBJ2-3; D gene: TRBD2; clone size: -; CDR3 protein: CASSQEPAGGADTQYF; CDR3 DNA: TGTGCCAGCAGCCAAGAACCCGCGGGGGGTGCGGATACGCAGTATTTT
V gene: TRBV11-3; J gene: TRBJ1-1; D gene: TRBD1; clone size: -; CDR3 protein: CASSLGTGEAFF; CDR3 DNA: TGTGCCAGCAGCTTGGGGACAGGGGAAGCTTTCTTT
V gene: TRBV27; J gene: TRBJ1-2; D gene: TRBD1; clone size: once; CDR3 protein: CASRRTGGNYGYTF; CDR3 DNA: TGTGCCAGCAGACGGACAGGGGGAAACTATGGCTACACCTTC
V gene: TRBV29-1; J gene: TRBJ2-7; D gene: TRBD2; clone size: once; CDR3 protein: CSVEGGGRYEQYF; CDR3 DNA: TGCAGCGTTGAGGGCGGGGGACGCTACGAGCAGTACTTC
V gene: TRBV10-3; J gene: TRBJ1-5; D gene: -; clone size: -; CDR3 protein: CAISEYGTGTVNQPQHF; CDR3 DNA: TGTGCCATCAGTGAGTATGGTACGGGAACGGTCAATCAGCCCCAGCATTTT
V gene: TRBV7-7; J gene: TRBJ2-5; D gene: -; clone size: -; CDR3 protein: CASSYGPQETQYF; CDR3 DNA: TGTGCCAGCAGCTATGGGCCCCAAGAGACCCAGTACTTC
V gene: TRBV20-1; J gene: TRBJ2-5; D gene: TRBD1; clone size: -; CDR3 protein: CSARADREQYF; CDR3 DNA: TGCAGTGCTAGAGCCGACAGGGAGCAGTACTTC
V gene: TRBV7-2; J gene: TRBJ2-2; D gene: TRBD1; clone size: -; CDR3 protein: CASSRGQANTGELFF; CDR3 DNA: TGTGCCAGCAGCCGAGGACAGGCGAACACCGGGGAGCTGTTTTTT
V gene: TRBV7-9; J gene: TRBJ2-7; D gene: TRBD2; clone size: -; CDR3 protein: CASSPIAGTYEQYF; CDR3 DNA: TGTGCCAGCAGCCCGATAGCGGGAACCTACGAGCAGTACTTC
V gene: TRBV2; J gene: TRBJ1-5; D gene: -; clone size: -; CDR3 protein: CASSEVQGPVAQHF; CDR3 DNA: TGTGCCAGCAGTGAAGTCCAGGGGCCTGTGGCCCAGCATTTT
V gene: TRBV5-6; J gene: TRBJ1-1; D gene: -; clone size: -; CDR3 protein: CASSLRGTPYNTEAFF; CDR3 DNA: TGTGCCAGCAGCCTGAGGGGGACACCTTATAACACTGAAGCTTTCTTT